The T cell receptor beta chain under discussion was sequenced for a study of CD8 T cells in ankylosing spondylitis. Findings and limits, study-wide: Previously reported in reactive arthritis synovial fluid and blood were some of the motif variants. It was reported that disease-linked clones were significantly enriched in matched ankylosing spondylitis synovial fluid.

The authors made TCR beta libraries by quantitative 5'-RACE with molecular barcodes. TCRdb reprocessed the 5' RACE reads via MiXCR and lists one record per CDR3 protein. Seen here are around 340,000 distinct CDR3 sequences, approximately 22% observed once, and the top ten hold 10% to 15%. CDR3 length equals 14 residues. CDR1 and CDR2 (germline): DFQATT, SNEGSKA (reference sequence). With 1 base removed from V and 0 bases from J, the gap between germline ends came to 10 bases. For this clonotype: Its target is unknown.

The sample taken for sequencing was blood, either unsorted or a sorted T cell fraction (not recorded which). The rearrangement links TRBV20-1 to TRBJ2-7; D gene uncertain. This TCR was sampled from a male donor with ankylosing spondylitis or in good health (not recorded which). The CDR3 nucleotides read TGCAGTGCTAGAGGGAGCAGAAGCTCCTACGAGCAGTACTTC. It encodes CSARGSRSSYEQYF.